A selection of T cell receptor beta chains follows, all from one sample in a study of blood T cell repertoires in COVID-19. Using immunoSEQ multiplex PCR, the repertoire was profiled, and TCRdb retains in-frame clones only, with some absent. The top ten clones hold roughly 1.4% of a sample with some 170,000 clones, roughly 87% of them seen once. Material for sequencing was peripheral blood. The origin of the receptors is a woman aged 45 to 65 with acute or convalescent COVID-19. Each CDR3 is given without its conserved first and last residue. Each record gives: clone size, V gene, J gene, CDR3 protein. The size entry is marked missing in some rows and otherwise reads once, few, many or a size class.

clone_size: NA; v_call: TRBV14; j_call: TRBJ1-2; cdr3_aa: ASSQTQYGYT
clone_size: NA; v_call: TRBV6-6; j_call: TRBJ2-2; cdr3_aa: ASSRPQTSGKGELF
clone_size: NA; v_call: TRBV7-8; j_call: TRBJ1-3; cdr3_aa: ASSPQGYSGNTIY
clone_size: NA; v_call: TRBV6-5; j_call: TRBJ1-6; cdr3_aa: ASSYSPGWDSPLH
clone_size: NA; v_call: TRBV3-1/TRBV3-2; j_call: TRBJ2-5; cdr3_aa: ASSQAYSDRQETQY
clone_size: NA; v_call: TRBV12-5; j_call: TRBJ2-7; cdr3_aa: ASGAPAYEQY
clone_size: NA; v_call: TRBV3-1/TRBV3-2; j_call: TRBJ1-1; cdr3_aa: ASSQEVGLNTEAF
clone_size: NA; v_call: TRBV4-2; j_call: TRBJ1-1; cdr3_aa: ASSQDGDSEAF
clone_size: once; v_call: TRBV19; j_call: TRBJ2-1; cdr3_aa: ASCQASGRGDEQF
clone_size: NA; v_call: TRBV13; j_call: TRBJ1-4; cdr3_aa: ASSFGEKLF
clone_size: NA; v_call: TRBV6-2/TRBV6-3; j_call: TRBJ1-1; cdr3_aa: ASSWTRSSTEAF
clone_size: few; v_call: TRBV27; j_call: TRBJ1-5; cdr3_aa: ASSFRGAGQPQH
clone_size: few; v_call: TRBV6-4; j_call: TRBJ1-5; cdr3_aa: ASSARVNQPQH
clone_size: NA; v_call: TRBV7-9; j_call: TRBJ1-1; cdr3_aa: ASSPRGGNTEAF
clone_size: NA; v_call: TRBV3-1/TRBV3-2; j_call: TRBJ1-2; cdr3_aa: ASSKGQPHGYT
clone_size: NA; v_call: TRBV7-8; j_call: TRBJ2-7; cdr3_aa: ASSSTGTSGDYEQY
clone_size: NA; v_call: TRBV2; j_call: TRBJ1-5; cdr3_aa: ASSENGDPGAQH
clone_size: NA; v_call: TRBV6-2/TRBV6-3; j_call: TRBJ2-3; cdr3_aa: ASSYWDTGTEITSTDTQY
clone_size: many; v_call: TRBV27; j_call: TRBJ2-5; cdr3_aa: ASSLIAPGTGGWGTQY
clone_size: NA; v_call: TRBV5-1; j_call: TRBJ2-3; cdr3_aa: ASSPGTSGTDTQY
clone_size: NA; v_call: TRBV9; j_call: TRBJ2-3; cdr3_aa: ASSASPGTGGSDTQY
clone_size: NA; v_call: TRBV5-4; j_call: TRBJ2-7; cdr3_aa: ASSPGSGSSYEQY
clone_size: NA; v_call: TRBV6-2/TRBV6-3; j_call: TRBJ1-5; cdr3_aa: ASSYSTRNQPQH
clone_size: NA; v_call: TRBV9; j_call: TRBJ2-2; cdr3_aa: ASSIQGSGRLTGELF
clone_size: NA; v_call: TRBV5-1; j_call: TRBJ2-1; cdr3_aa: ASMAWRGARNEQF
clone_size: NA; v_call: TRBV5-8; j_call: TRBJ2-7; cdr3_aa: ASSLAMTGWSYEQY
clone_size: NA; v_call: TRBV12-3/TRBV12-4; j_call: TRBJ1-2; cdr3_aa: ASTDGSPYGYT
clone_size: NA; v_call: TRBV30; j_call: TRBJ1-2; cdr3_aa: AWGTGDGGYT
clone_size: once; v_call: TRBV20-1; j_call: TRBJ1-1; cdr3_aa: SASGGTEAF
clone_size: NA; v_call: TRBV5-6; j_call: TRBJ2-1; cdr3_aa: ASSPRAQTYNEQF
clone_size: NA; v_call: TRBV5-1; j_call: TRBJ2-7; cdr3_aa: ASSLTGGYEQY
clone_size: NA; v_call: TRBV18; j_call: TRBJ1-2; cdr3_aa: ASSPGTDYGYT
clone_size: NA; v_call: TRBV4-3; j_call: TRBJ1-1; cdr3_aa: ASSQDQGFAAF
clone_size: few; v_call: TRBV19; j_call: TRBJ1-1; cdr3_aa: ASSIEGPIPNTEAF
clone_size: once; v_call: TRBV7-2; j_call: TRBJ2-1; cdr3_aa: ASSQLAGYEQF
clone_size: NA; v_call: TRBV9; j_call: TRBJ2-1; cdr3_aa: ASRDPSGAYNEQF
clone_size: NA; v_call: TRBV21-1; j_call: TRBJ2-7; cdr3_aa: ASSPRKFRTGIVFGEQY
clone_size: NA; v_call: TRBV7-2; j_call: TRBJ2-1; cdr3_aa: ASSRWTDVSYNEQF
clone_size: NA; v_call: TRBV9; j_call: TRBJ2-3; cdr3_aa: ASSAPLSGGATDTQY
clone_size: NA; v_call: TRBV5-4; j_call: TRBJ1-2; cdr3_aa: ASSSGQGPANYGYT
clone_size: NA; v_call: TRBV4-3; j_call: TRBJ2-1; cdr3_aa: ASSLGGLQGTGEQF
clone_size: NA; v_call: TRBV28; j_call: TRBJ1-2; cdr3_aa: ASSVTRAGGGGYT
clone_size: few; v_call: TRBV24-1; j_call: TRBJ1-6; cdr3_aa: ATSDGQWDNSPLH
clone_size: NA; v_call: TRBV2; j_call: TRBJ1-2; cdr3_aa: ASRGRGNGYT
clone_size: NA; v_call: TRBV5-1; j_call: TRBJ1-5; cdr3_aa: ASSPDRVSQPQH
clone_size: NA; v_call: TRBV29-1; j_call: TRBJ2-6; cdr3_aa: SVGDRALSGANVLT
clone_size: NA; v_call: TRBV19; j_call: TRBJ2-3; cdr3_aa: ASSIRVSRDSGGDTQY
clone_size: NA; v_call: TRBV10-3; j_call: TRBJ2-7; cdr3_aa: AISDRLAGGPSVYEQY
clone_size: NA; v_call: TRBV6-5; j_call: TRBJ2-5; cdr3_aa: ASSYEEETQY
clone_size: NA; v_call: TRBV27; j_call: TRBJ2-3; cdr3_aa: ASRLQASTDTQY